What follows is one TCR beta chain and its context. The target antigen is unknown. In the original workflow: Filtering was not the same, since immunoSEQ gave junction-only sequences without quality scores. Assay: immunoSEQ multiplex PCR; the TCRdb copy retains only in-frame clones and omits some. V, J and clone size are taken as reported in that table, and D and trimming were inferred from the DNA itself. This sample has roughly 500,000 clones, with about 76% found just once. This sample was taken from a study of shared clonotypes between healthy human individuals. Trimming cost V 3 bases and J 8 bases, with 11 bases left between them. CDR1 is LNHDA, CDR2 SQIVND, per germline (reference sequence). The CDR3 extends over 13 amino acids. Genomic DNA for unsorted samples, which was extracted with the QIAamp DNA Blood Mini kit, came from about 90 million PBMCs. The study, taken as a whole, reports: Only blood samples were collected, and tissue repertoires likely differ.

This clonotype was obtained from a middle-aged woman in good health. Some clones in this sample may be carry-over from other donors' samples. The rearrangement joins TRBV19 to TRBJ2-1; D is undetermined. Sequencing was performed on PBMCs. The CDR3 coding sequence is TGTGCCAGTAGTATTCAATTCGGCCATGAGCAGTTCTTC. This encodes CASSIQFGHEQFF.